These 6 T cell receptor beta chains originate from one sample sequenced in a study of blood T cells in healthy people across ages. Combining a sample-barcoded 5' primer with a J-beta primer mix, a second PCR ran for 7 to 11 cycles. TCRdb recomputed calls from the 5' RACE reads with MiXCR, one row per CDR3 protein. Here the sample spans about 1,000,000 distinct CDR3 sequences, 40% to 45% being singletons. Sequenced sample: blood. Receptors were obtained from a woman aged 55-69 years in good health.

The chain carries TRBV5-4 and TRBJ2-7; the match to TRBD2 covers 12 bases. The DNA matches TRBJ2-5 better at its end, which makes the J call doubtful. The germline V gene has CDR1 SGHNT and CDR2 YYREEE (reference sequence). The CDR3 consists of 16 residues. The chain's CDR3 is CASSFRTSGIGETQYF. The CDR3 DNA is TGTGCCAGCAGCTTCCGGACTAGCGGGATCGGAGAGACCCAGTACTTC.

The rearrangement links TRBV5-1 to TRBJ2-1; D not resolved. CDR3 length equals 14 residues. Germline loops: CDR1 SGHRS, CDR2 YFSETQ. The V end was cut by 4 bases, the J end by 5 bases, with 13 bases between. This CDR3 is CASSPKTLNNEQFF. The CDR3 DNA sequence: TGCGCCAGCAGCCCAAAGACGCTAAACAATGAGCAGTTCTTC. Full variable domain (missing parts from reference TRBV5-1 and TRBJ2-1): KAGVTQTPRYLIKTRGQQVTLSCSPISGHRSVSWYQQTPGQGLQFLFEYFSETQRNKGNFPGRFSGRQFSNSRSEMNVSTLELGDSALYLCASSPKTLNNEQFFGPGTRLTVL.

The table lists this clonotype with a few counts. The chain recombines TRBV6-6 with TRBJ2-3; 8 bases are a match to TRBD2. After removal of 11 bases from V and 3 bases from J, the junction contained 10 bases not matched to a gene. Germline assignment: CDR1 MNHNY and CDR2 SVGAGI (reference sequence). The CDR3 sequence is 14 residues long. CDR3 coding DNA: TGTGCCCTCGGGGGCACTAGCGGTACAGATACGCAGTATTTT. The encoded protein is CALGGTSGTDTQYF.

This clonotype was picked up a small number of times. The rearrangement links TRBV20-1 to TRBJ2-5; D is possibly TRBD2 (6 bases). The DNA end lines up better with TRBJ2-7; the J call may be wrong. The CDR3 sequence is 16 residues long. The germline CDR1 and CDR2 sequences are DFQATT and SNEGSKA (reference sequence). The CDR3 region has the DNA TGCAGTGCCTATCCGCCACTAGCACCGAGGCGGGGCGAGCAGTACTTC. This gives the protein CSAYPPLAPRRGEQYF.

This rearrangement joins TRBV5-5 to TRBJ2-5; tentatively, D is TRBD1 or TRBD2 (7 bases each). Trimming left V 0 bases short and J 3 bases short, with 21 bases between. This CDR3 has 18 residues. Germline-derived CDR1 and CDR2 are SGHKS and YYEKEE (reference sequence). CDR3 DNA sequence: TGTGCCAGCAGCTTGGACTCCAGGGGGGGGCAATGGGAAGAGACCCAGTACTTC. It yields the protein CASSLDSRGGQWEETQYF.

This clonotype was counted a few times. This chain connects TRBV7-9 to TRBJ2-4; TRBD2 matches 11 bases. The J call may not be correct, given that the DNA end is closer to TRBJ2-7. The CDR3 contains 17 residues. The germline gives CDR1 SEHNR, CDR2 FQNEAQ (reference sequence). CDR3: CASSLAVAGGRFYEQYF. CDR3 DNA sequence: TGTGCCAGCAGCTTAGCGGTAGCGGGAGGGCGGTTTTACGAGCAGTACTTC.